One and the same sample provided the 14 T cell receptor beta chains below, sequenced in a study of T cell responses to AZD1222 COVID-19 vaccine. The assay was immunoSEQ multiplex PCR, and TCRdb's table has in-frame clones only and misses some. The table includes around 160,000 clones, around nine tenths detected once. The specimen comprised peripheral blood, sampled on day 0 of AZD1222 vaccination. The receptors stem from an adult in good health.

V is TRBV6-5 and J is TRBJ1-2, with TRBD1 matching 7 bases. Per the germline V gene, CDR1 is MNHEY and CDR2 is SVGAGI. CDR3 size: 12 residues. J was trimmed by 8 bases and V by 7 bases; bases with no gene match: 7. The CDR3 DNA is TGTGCCAGCATGAGGGGGCTCGAGGGCTACACCTTC. Its protein product is CASMRGLEGYTF.

The chain links TRBV5-6 to TRBJ1-2; tentatively, D is TRBD1 (5 bases). The CDR3 is 12 amino acids. V was pared by 3 bases and J by 4 bases, with 7 bases between. In germline, CDR1 is SGHDT, CDR2 YYEEEE. The DNA of the CDR3 is TGTGCCAGCAGCTCGGGACTCTATGGCTACACCTTC. It codes for CASSSGLYGYTF.

This chain uses TRBV4-1 with TRBJ2-2, with D unclear. Germline V lookup: CDR1 MGHRA, CDR2 YSYEKL. Trimming shortened V by 4 bases and J by 2 bases, and 20 bases separated the two germline ends. The length of the CDR3 is 18 residues. The CDR3 nucleotides are TGCGCCAGCAGCCTCCGACTGGGTGACCCGTCTAACACCGGGGAGCTGTTTTTT. Translated, it gives CASSLRLGDPSNTGELFF.

The chain employs TRBV5-5 and TRBJ1-5; a weak D match, TRBD1 (5 bases). The CDR3 contains 14 residues. Per the germline V gene, CDR1 is SGHKS and CDR2 is YYEKEE (reference sequence). V was shortened by 1 base and J by 9 bases, with 14 bases between the two germline ends. Written as DNA, the CDR3 is TGTGCCAGCAGCTTGCGGGGACCGATTGGGCCCCAGCATTTT. Translating it yields CASSLRGPIGPQHF.

This CDR3 is CASSWGTSQETQYF. CDR3 nucleotides: TGTGCCAGCAGTTGGGGGACCTCCCAAGAGACCCAGTACTTC. The gene calls are TRBV6-5 and TRBJ2-5; D is tentatively TRBD1 or TRBD2 (5 bases each). The V end lost 4 bases, the J end lost 1 base, and 10 bases lay between the germline ends. CDR3 length equals 14 residues. Germline values: CDR1 MNHEY, CDR2 SVGAGI.

The chain recombines TRBV24-1 with TRBJ2-1; D is possibly TRBD2 (5 bases). The CDR3 totals 14 residues. The V and J ends lost 5 bases and 7 bases respectively, with 14 bases between them. CDR1 is KGHDR and CDR2 is SFDVKD in the germline V gene. This chain's CDR3 is CATSVAGIRNEQFF. The CDR3 nucleotides read TGTGCCACCAGTGTCGCCGGGATTAGGAATGAGCAGTTCTTC.

The V gene is TRBV6-5, the J gene TRBJ1-5, with D hard to call. Germline V gene lookup returns CDR1 MNHEY and CDR2 SVGAGI. The CDR3 runs 14 residues. V dropped 6 bases and J dropped 5 bases, with 14 bases sitting between them. This chain's CDR3 is CASRVTPVDQPQHF. The CDR3 region has the DNA TGTGCCAGCAGGGTAACCCCCGTGGATCAGCCCCAGCATTTT.

V is TRBV6-2 or TRBV6-3 and J is TRBJ1-5, with D possibly TRBD1 on 6 matching bases. Germline V CDR1 and CDR2: MNHEY, SVGEGT. Trimming stripped 4 bases from V and 0 bases from J, with 10 bases between. The CDR3 length is 15 residues. CDR3 coding DNA: TGTGCCAGCAGTTTGGCAGGGGTTAGCAATCAGCCCCAGCATTTT. Its translation is CASSLAGVSNQPQHF.

Only one count was recorded for this clone. DNA of the CDR3: TGCGCCAGCAGCTTGCGACAGAGCTCCTACGAGCAGTACTTC. Its translation is CASSLRQSSYEQYF. The genes are TRBV5-1 and TRBJ2-7; possible D gene TRBD1, 5 bases. CDR1 is SGHRS, CDR2 YFSETQ, per germline. Deletions cut 1 base from V and 0 bases from J, with 8 bases between. This CDR3 has 14 amino acids. Based on the CDR3 plus reference TRBV5-1 and TRBJ2-7, the full variable domain is KAGVTQTPRYLIKTRGQQVTLSCSPISGHRSVSWYQQTPGQGLQFLFEYFSETQRNKGNFPGRFSGRQFSNSRSEMNVSTLELGDSALYLCASSLRQSSYEQYFGPGTRLTVT.

This clone was seen just once. The V and J genes are TRBV19 and TRBJ2-6, with a tentative D call TRBD1 (6 bases). Deletions cut 2 bases from V and 4 bases from J, with 12 bases between. CDR1 LNHDA and CDR2 SQIVND come from the germline V gene (reference sequence). CDR3 size: 16 residues. CDR3 loop: CASSIKQGRGANVLTF. The CDR3 nucleotides are TGTGCCAGTAGTATAAAGCAGGGGCGCGGGGCCAACGTCCTGACTTTC.

For the CDR3, the DNA is TGTGCCAGCAGCTCCAGCACCATAGGAGTTGGTGAAAAACTGTTTTTT. Protein product: CASSSSTIGVGEKLFF. This chain uses TRBV7-9 with TRBJ1-4; D is unresolved. The CDR3 covers 16 residues. V dropped 4 bases and J dropped 7 bases, with 19 bases sitting between them. From germline, CDR1 is SEHNR and CDR2 FQNEAQ (reference sequence).

The V and J genes are TRBV2 and TRBJ2-1, with 11 bases that match TRBD2. The V and J ends lost 6 bases and 7 bases, in that order; junction bases with no gene match: 8. The germline CDR1 and CDR2 sequences are SNHLY and FYNNEI. The CDR3 spans 15 residues. For the CDR3, the DNA is TGTGCCAGCAGGCAACTAGCGGGAGATTCTAATGAGCAGTTCTTC. As protein: CASRQLAGDSNEQFF.

J is TRBJ1-2 and V is TRBV2; D uncertain. The CDR3 runs 15 residues. The V gene lost 7 bases and the J gene lost 3 bases, with 18 bases spanning the gap. Germline CDR1 SNHLY, CDR2 FYNNEI. The CDR3: CASNPDNSGYYGYTF. The CDR3 nucleotides are TGTGCCAGCAATCCCGACAACTCCGGATACTATGGCTACACCTTC.

The chain carries TRBV4-2 and TRBJ1-1, with a weak D call TRBD1 (6 bases). The germline gives CDR1 LGHNA, CDR2 YNFKEQ. CDR3 size: 13 residues. Trimming removed 1 base at V and 10 bases at J, with 13 bases between. The CDR3 nucleotides read TGTGCCAGCAGCCAAGGGGGCAGGGGTCCAGCTTTCTTT. Its translation: CASSQGGRGPAFF.